This passage covers 23 T cell receptor beta chains from one sample sequenced in a study of sequential checkpoint blockade in melanoma. Treatment here: randomized to nivolumab then ipilimumab (arm A) or the reverse (arm B). TCRdb's copy holds only in-frame clones and misses some; the assay was immunoSEQ multiplex PCR. The sample records some 10,000 clones, 20% to 30% being singletons. The sequencing used tumor tissue (inferred from file names), collected from a patient given nivolumab and ipilimumab in sequence. The origin of the receptors is a human donor with melanoma.

This chain joins TRBV29-1 and TRBJ2-5; 8 bases map to TRBD1. The ends lost 6 bases at V and 5 bases at J; junction bases unmatched: 5. Germline V lookup: CDR1 SQVTM, CDR2 ANQGSEA. CDR3 length equals 12 residues. CDR3 coding DNA: TGCAGCGTCACAGGGGGACATGAGACCCAGTACTTC. Its protein product is CSVTGGHETQYF.

This clone occurred a few times. The chain carries TRBV7-2 and TRBJ2-5; D gene unclear. The ends were cut back, 5 bases at V and 3 bases at J, with 19 bases in the middle. The CDR3 has 16 amino acids. Germline CDR1 is SGHTA and CDR2 is FQGNSA. The CDR3 reads CASSPLSGLTEETQYF. DNA for the CDR3: TGTGCCAGCAGCCCCCTCTCAGGCCTAACGGAAGAGACCCAGTACTTC.

This clone was seen a few times. The CDR3 is CASRGGQLLYEQYF. The CDR3 coding sequence is TGTGCCAGCAGGGGAGGGCAGCTCTTGTACGAGCAGTACTTC. This sequence joins TRBV2 and TRBJ2-7, with TRBD2 identical over 7 bases. The CDR3 is made up of 14 amino acids. CDR1 is SNHLY and CDR2 is FYNNEI in the germline V gene. The J segment lost 4 bases and the V segment lost 6 bases, leaving 9 bases of the junction unmatched.

The sample holds a few counts of this clone. This chain joins TRBV9 and TRBJ2-1; D unclear. Germline V lookup: CDR1 SGDLS, CDR2 YYNGEE. Trimming left V 0 bases short and J 1 base short, with 5 bases between. The CDR3 is made up of 14 amino acids. CDR3 DNA: TGTGCCAGCAGCGTAGTTGATTCCTACAATGAGCAGTTCTTC. Amino acid sequence: CASSVVDSYNEQFF. The full variable domain, in which reference TRBV9 and TRBJ2-1 provide the parts outside the CDR3, is DSGVTQTPKHLITATGQRVTLRCSPRSGDLSVYWYQQSLDQGLQFLIQYYNGEERAKGNILERFSAQQFPDLHSELNLSSLELGDSALYFCASSVVDSYNEQFFGPGTRLTVL.

The chain combines TRBV6-8 with TRBJ2-5, with 12 bases aligning to TRBD2. This CDR3 contains 15 residues. V lost 6 bases and J lost 9; bases outside the gene matches: 11. Looked up from germline, CDR1 is MNHGY and CDR2 is SAAAGT. CDR3 protein: CASRRTSGTGVAQYF. The CDR3 DNA reads TGTGCCAGCAGAAGGACTAGCGGGACCGGGGTGGCCCAGTACTTC.

This sequence joins TRBV19 and TRBJ2-7, with D unclear. The CDR3 sequence is 14 residues long. Trimming took 1 base from V and 3 from J, leaving 10 bases between them. Germline V gene sequence: CDR1 LNHDA, CDR2 SQIVND (reference sequence). This chain's CDR3 is CASSIVHESYEQYF. CDR3 sequence (DNA): TGTGCCAGTAGTATAGTGCACGAAAGCTACGAGCAGTACTTC. Complete variable domain (other parts from reference TRBV19 and TRBJ2-7): DGGITQSPKYLFRKEGQNVTLSCEQNLNHDAMYWYRQDPGQGLRLIYYSQIVNDFQKGDIAEGYSVSREKKESFPLTVTSAQKNPTAFYLCASSIVHESYEQYFGPGTRLTVT.

This clone came up a few times. The rearrangement links TRBV11-3 to TRBJ2-1; a weak D match, TRBD1 (5 bases). Germline-derived CDR1 and CDR2 are SGHNT and YENEEA. This CDR3 comprises 14 residues. The germline V and J ends were trimmed by 3 bases and 4 bases, with 10 bases remaining between them. CDR3 DNA: TGTGCCAGCAGCTTGGGGCGGACATACAATGAGCAGTTCTTC. Protein sequence: CASSLGRTYNEQFF.

This rearrangement joins TRBV19 to TRBJ1-5; D gene ambiguous. The CDR3 is 14 residues long. Trimming removed 8 bases at V and 3 bases at J, with 14 bases between. Germline V lookup: CDR1 LNHDA, CDR2 SQIVND (reference sequence). The CDR3 sequence: CASGATQPNQPQHF. The CDR3 region has the DNA TGTGCCAGTGGAGCGACACAGCCCAATCAGCCCCAGCATTTT.

There are a few counts of this clone. The chain recombines TRBV30 with TRBJ2-2; TRBD2 aligns across 10 bases. This CDR3 region has 14 residues. Germline V gene data show CDR1 as GTSNPN and CDR2 as SVGIG (reference sequence). J was trimmed by 2 bases and V by 3 bases; bases with no gene match: 0. The CDR3 sequence is CAWRLAGNTGELFF. In nucleotides, the CDR3 is TGTGCCTGGAGACTAGCGGGAAACACCGGGGAGCTGTTTTTT.

This clone occurred a few times. The chain carries TRBV19 and TRBJ1-1; D is undetermined. Germline values: CDR1 LNHDA, CDR2 SQIVND (reference sequence). This CDR3 spans 15 amino acids. Trimming pared 2 bases from V and 0 bases from J, leaving 10 bases between. As DNA, the CDR3 is TGTGCCAGTAGTATACCGTACGGACTGAACACTGAAGCTTTCTTT. It codes for CASSIPYGLNTEAFF.

V gene TRBV11-3 combines with J gene TRBJ2-1, with D hard to call. The CDR3 consists of 15 residues. V was clipped by 5 bases and J by 0 bases, with 11 bases between them. CDR1 and CDR2 (germline): SGHNT, YENEEA. As DNA, the CDR3 is TGTGCCAGCAGCCGTGGGGTGAGCTCCTACAATGAGCAGTTCTTC. Residues: CASSRGVSSYNEQFF.

This chain's CDR3 is CASGRAGTGNTEAFF. Here the CDR3 DNA reads TGTGCTAGTGGGCGCGCCGGGACAGGGAACACTGAAGCTTTCTTT. The gene calls are TRBV12-5 and TRBJ1-1; 8 bases fit TRBD1. CDR3 length: 15 amino acids. V dropped 6 bases and J dropped 1; count of bases not matched to a gene: 7. Germline CDR1 is LGHNT and CDR2 is FRNRAP.

The gene calls are TRBV6-4 and TRBJ2-1, with 7 bases aligning to TRBD2. V gave up 0 bases and J gave up 9 bases; unmatched junction bases: 35. Germline values: CDR1 MRHNA, CDR2 SNTAGT. The CDR3 loop spans 24 amino acids. CDR3 DNA: TGTGCCAGCAGTGACTCCTGCGGCGGGAGTAAGTATTATGAGCAGTTCCCCCTTAAGGGTGAGCAGTTCTTC. Its protein product is CASSDSCGGSKYYEQFPLKGEQFF.

This CDR3 is CATRFGDRGPNEKLFF. Written as DNA, the CDR3 is TGTGCCACCAGGTTTGGAGACAGGGGGCCTAATGAAAAACTGTTTTTT. The rearrangement links TRBV15 to TRBJ1-4; the match to TRBD1 covers 10 bases. CDR3 length equals 16 residues. The J segment lost 3 bases and the V segment lost 6 bases, leaving 7 bases of the junction unmatched. Germline CDR1 is LNHNV and CDR2 is YYDKDF (reference sequence).

At least ten counts were recorded for this clone. For the CDR3, the DNA is TGTGCCAGCAGCTCTCCGGGACTAGCCTACAATGAGCAGTTCTTC. It is translated as CASSSPGLAYNEQFF. The chain carries TRBV11-3 and TRBJ2-1; TRBD2 aligns across 8 bases. This CDR3 region has 15 residues. Germline CDR1 and CDR2: SGHNT and YENEEA. Trimming at V came to 4 bases and at J to 2 bases, leaving 4 bases not matched to a gene.

V is TRBV28 and J is TRBJ2-6; D not resolved. This CDR3 spans 15 amino acids. Trimming took off 6 bases at V and 2 bases at J, with 11 bases between the two ends. Germline V gene lookup returns CDR1 MDHEN and CDR2 SYDVKM. The CDR3 here is CASRYAKPGANVLTF. The DNA of the CDR3 is TGTGCCAGCAGATACGCCAAGCCTGGGGCCAACGTCCTGACTTTC.

This chain links TRBV5-1 with TRBJ2-7; unclear D gene. Trimming stripped 5 bases from V and 2 bases from J, with 23 bases between. Germline CDR1 SGHRS, CDR2 YFSETQ. The CDR3 loop spans 17 amino acids. CDR3 region: CASRQTVTEPETYEQYF. The CDR3 DNA reads TGCGCCAGCAGGCAAACTGTAACCGAGCCTGAGACCTACGAGCAGTACTTC.

This clone was seen more than once but under ten times. This sequence joins TRBV4-1 and TRBJ1-5, with a tentative D call TRBD1 (5 bases). Trimming cost V 4 bases and J 1 base, with 17 bases left between them. Germline V gives CDR1 MGHRA, CDR2 YSYEKL. The CDR3 contains 17 residues. The CDR3 loop is CASSPTGRGNSNQPQHF. CDR3 DNA: TGCGCCAGCAGCCCTACAGGAAGGGGCAACAGCAATCAGCCCCAGCATTTT.

J is TRBJ1-1 and V is TRBV25-1; D gene unclear. Per the germline V gene, CDR1 is MGHDK and CDR2 is SYGVNS. This CDR3 is built from 16 residues. V was trimmed by 3 bases and J by 1 base, leaving 15 bases between them. CDR3 loop: CASSDILAPSNTEAFF. Written as DNA, the CDR3 is TGTGCCAGCAGTGATATTCTTGCACCCTCGAACACTGAAGCTTTCTTT.

In this sample, this clone turned up a few times. This chain links TRBV11-3 with TRBJ1-6; 8 bases match TRBD1. The CDR3 is made up of 15 amino acids. The V and J ends lost 2 bases and 5 bases, in that order; junction bases with no gene match: 2. Germline-derived CDR1 and CDR2 are SGHNT and YENEEA. The CDR3 DNA reads as TGTGCCAGCAGCTTATCAGGGGGCAATAATTCACCCCTCCACTTT. It codes for CASSLSGGNNSPLHF.

This clone was detected a few times. V gene TRBV30 combines with J gene TRBJ2-7, with TRBD2 identical over 10 bases. Germline assignment: CDR1 GTSNPN and CDR2 SVGIG (reference sequence). The CDR3 contains 16 residues. The junction had 10 bases not matched to a gene; V was cut back by 1 base and J by 4 bases. CDR3 coding DNA: TGTGCCTGGAGTGCCCCCCTAGCGGGAGTGCGGTACGAGCAGTACTTC. It is translated as CAWSAPLAGVRYEQYF.

The J gene is TRBJ2-6, the V gene TRBV11-3; D is possibly TRBD1 (6 bases). V dropped 5 bases and J dropped 0 bases, with 17 bases sitting between them. Germline-derived CDR1 and CDR2 are SGHNT and YENEEA. This CDR3 is built from 18 residues. The CDR3 sequence: CASSPLRTASSGANVLTF. The CDR3 region has the DNA TGTGCCAGCAGCCCCTTGAGGACAGCGAGCTCTGGGGCCAACGTCCTGACTTTC.

This clone appeared many times. This chain uses TRBV11-3 with TRBJ1-1; maybe TRBD1 (5 bases). The CDR3 runs to 14 residues. The germline CDR1 and CDR2 sequences are SGHNT and YENEEA. The V gene lost 4 bases and the J gene lost 1 base, with 10 bases spanning the gap. CDR3 sequence: CASSSRAQNTEAFF. The CDR3 nucleotides are TGTGCCAGCAGCTCCAGGGCCCAGAACACTGAAGCTTTCTTT.